The 21 T cell receptor beta chains reported below all come from one sample, sequenced in a study of T cell responses to AZD1222 COVID-19 vaccine. The method was immunoSEQ multiplex PCR; TCRdb's version includes in-frame clones alone and lacks a portion of them. The sample records tens of thousands of clones, about 88% being singletons. Here the sequenced sample was peripheral blood, taken on day 0 of AZD1222 vaccination. The receptor source for this set is an adult in good health.

The CDR3 DNA sequence: TGTGCCAGCAGCCCCTCGGGGCGTAGCACAGATACGCAGTATTTT. This encodes CASSPSGRSTDTQYF. The V gene is TRBV7-3, the J gene TRBJ2-3, with D possibly being TRBD1 or TRBD2 (5 bases each). V was cut by 5 bases and J by 0 bases, with 12 bases left in between. This CDR3 has 15 amino acids. The germline V gene encodes CDR1 SGHTA and CDR2 FQGTGA.

The gene calls are TRBV5-6 and TRBJ1-2; D is unclear. Trimming shortened V by 4 bases and J by 8 bases, and 18 bases separated the two germline ends. The CDR3 runs 14 residues. From germline, CDR1 is SGHDT and CDR2 YYEEEE. The CDR3, as DNA: TGTGCCAGCAGCGTTAAAGACCGGGCGGGCGGCTACACCTTC. Amino acid sequence: CASSVKDRAGGYTF.

This chain joins TRBV18 and TRBJ2-7; no definite D call. Trimming left V 1 base short and J 0 bases short, with 10 bases between. The CDR3 covers 15 residues. The germline V gene encodes CDR1 KGHSH and CDR2 LQKENI. CDR3 amino acids: CASSPRAASSYEQYF. In DNA form, the CDR3 reads TGTGCCAGCTCACCACGAGCAGCGAGCTCCTACGAGCAGTACTTC. The full variable domain, with the rest looked up from reference TRBV18 and TRBJ2-7, is NAGVMQNPRHLVRRRGQEARLRCSPMKGHSHVYWYRQLPEEGLKFMVYLQKENIIDESGMPKERFSAEFPKEGPSILRIQQVVRGDSAAYFCASSPRAASSYEQYFGPGTRLTVT.

The CDR3 DNA reads TGTGCCACCAGTGATATCCACCTCCCCCCGGGCTGCCCTACCCACGAGCAGTACTTC. The encoded protein is CATSDIHLPPGCPTHEQYF. This sequence joins TRBV24-1 and TRBJ2-7; no reliable D call. CDR1 KGHDR and CDR2 SFDVKD come from the germline V gene. Trimming removed 3 bases at V and 5 bases at J, with 28 bases between. The CDR3 runs to 19 residues.

The J gene is TRBJ1-3, the V gene TRBV21-1; the tabulated D call, TRBD1, remains unverified against the DNA. TRBV21-1 is reported as a pseudogene. The CDR3 is made up of 18 amino acids. The CDR3, as DNA: TGTGCCAGCAGCAAAGGGACCCACAGGGTCAACTCTGGAAACACCATATATTTT. Its protein product is CASSKGTHRVNSGNTIYF.

The chain joins TRBV9 to TRBJ2-7; the D is unclear. Trimming cost V 0 bases and J 6 bases, with 19 bases left between them. Germline lookup yields CDR1 SGDLS and CDR2 YYNGEE. There are 16 residues in the CDR3. CDR3 loop: CASSVGAGISPLEQYF. In DNA form, the CDR3 reads TGTGCCAGCAGCGTAGGGGCCGGTATAAGTCCCCTCGAGCAGTACTTC.

The sample holds a few counts of this clone. The V and J genes are TRBV29-1 and TRBJ1-6; TRBD1 might be the D (5 bases). Germline values: CDR1 SQVTM, CDR2 ANQGSEA. Trimming pared 6 bases from V and 16 bases from J, leaving 16 bases between. The CDR3 has 11 amino acids. CDR3 protein: CSVFEGNSLHF. The CDR3 coding sequence is TGCAGCGTCTTTGAGGGGAATTCTCTCCACTTT.

J is TRBJ1-5 and V is TRBV6-4; tentative D call: TRBD1 (6 bases). The germline gives CDR1 MRHNA, CDR2 SNTAGT. This CDR3 comprises 15 residues. V lost 5 bases and J 0 bases, leaving 11 bases between the germline ends. The CDR3 reads CASSQTGNSNQPQHF. DNA for the CDR3: TGTGCCAGCAGTCAAACAGGGAATAGCAATCAGCCCCAGCATTTT.

The rearrangement joins TRBV3-1 (or the pseudogene TRBV3-2) to TRBJ1-1; D remains unclear. CDR3 size: 14 residues. CDR1 and CDR2 from the germline V gene are LGHDT and YNNKEL (reference sequence). V shed 1 base and J shed 2 bases, with 8 bases lying between them. This CDR3 is CASSQVRGNTEAFF. The CDR3 DNA is TGTGCCAGCAGCCAAGTCCGGGGTAACACTGAAGCTTTCTTT.

This rearrangement joins TRBV4-3 to TRBJ1-4; D might be TRBD1 (5 bases). Trimming left V 4 bases short and J 7 bases short, with 16 bases between. The CDR3 consists of 15 residues. The germline CDR1 and CDR2 sequences are LGHNA and YSLEER. The CDR3 nucleotides are TGCGCCAGCAGCCCCGCAGAGGAGGGGAGTGAAAAACTGTTTTTT. It translates to CASSPAEEGSEKLFF.

The J gene is TRBJ1-2, the V gene TRBV29-1, with a possible D match to TRBD1 (6 bases). The CDR3 runs to 13 residues. The germline V gene encodes CDR1 SQVTM and CDR2 ANQGSEA. V was pared by 5 bases and J by 6 bases, with 16 bases between. CDR3 DNA sequence: TGCAGCGTTTTTTACAGGGCGTTCGATGGCTACACCTTC. Translation: CSVFYRAFDGYTF.

The CDR3 sequence: CASSVVGGASYGYTF. CDR3 in DNA: TGTGCCAGCAGCGTAGTGGGGGGGGCCAGCTATGGCTACACCTTC. The chain has TRBV9 and TRBJ1-2, with TRBD1 as a possible D gene (6 bases). The CDR3 is 15 residues long. The germline CDR1 and CDR2 sequences are SGDLS and YYNGEE. Deletions cut 0 bases from V and 4 bases from J, with 13 bases between.

A remark on this clone: At one boundary the junction diverges from the germline segment, which might be a read error. V is TRBV28 and J is TRBJ1-2; 7 positions match TRBD1. The CDR3 extends over 13 amino acids. Germline V gene sequence: CDR1 MDHEN, CDR2 SYDVKM. DNA of the CDR3: TGTGCCAGCAGTCTCAAAGTGGACAGGCGCCGATCCTTC. Translated, it gives CASSLKVDRRRSF.

The chain combines TRBV30 with TRBJ2-7; D uncertain. Between the trimmed V and J ends, which lost 4 bases and 4 bases, there was a span of 11 bases. This CDR3 spans 12 amino acids. The germline V gene encodes CDR1 GTSNPN and CDR2 SVGIG (reference sequence). The CDR3: CAWNLPPYEQYF. CDR3 bases: TGTGCCTGGAACCTTCCCCCATACGAGCAGTACTTC.

This chain links TRBV4-1 with TRBJ1-1; D remains unclear. CDR1 and CDR2 (germline): MGHRA, YSYEKL. This CDR3 has 13 amino acids. Trimming shortened V by 1 base and J by 0 bases, and 3 bases separated the two germline ends. CDR3 sequence: CASSQVVNTEAFF. The DNA of the CDR3 is TGCGCCAGCAGCCAAGTGGTGAACACTGAAGCTTTCTTT.

This sequence joins TRBV5-1 and TRBJ2-7, with D tentatively TRBD1 or TRBD2 (5 bases each). The CDR3 has 15 residues. The V gene's germline CDR1 is SGHRS and CDR2 YFSETQ. V was shortened by 4 bases and J by 5 bases, with 19 bases between the two germline ends. For the CDR3, the DNA is TGCGCCAGCAGCCCCCTTTCGAGGGGTACGAACGAGCAGTACTTC. Translated: CASSPLSRGTNEQYF. Looking up the rest from reference TRBV5-1 and TRBJ2-7 gives the full variable domain: KAGVTQTPRYLIKTRGQQVTLSCSPISGHRSVSWYQQTPGQGLQFLFEYFSETQRNKGNFPGRFSGRQFSNSRSEMNVSTLELGDSALYLCASSPLSRGTNEQYFGPGTRLTVT.

This rearrangement joins TRBV19 to TRBJ2-7; D not certain. V was shortened by 6 bases and J by 7 bases, with 13 bases between the two germline ends. CDR3 size: 12 residues. CDR1 is LNHDA, CDR2 SQIVND, per germline (reference sequence). The CDR3 region is CASSPFPREQYF. Written as DNA, the CDR3 is TGTGCCAGTAGCCCGTTTCCGAGGGAGCAGTACTTC.

J is TRBJ2-5 and V is TRBV11-2; 13 bases fit TRBD2. This CDR3 region has 16 residues. Trimming cost V 1 base and J 9 bases; bases outside gene matches: 8. CDR1 is SGHAT and CDR2 is FQNNGV in the germline V gene. CDR3 amino acids: CASSLAPTSGGRPQYF. As DNA, the CDR3 is TGTGCCAGCAGCTTAGCCCCGACTAGCGGGGGGCGTCCCCAGTACTTC.

The chain has TRBV7-3 and TRBJ1-1; unclear D gene. Trimming removed 0 bases at V and 5 bases at J, with 10 bases between. Germline V lookup: CDR1 SGHTA, CDR2 FQGTGA. This CDR3 is built from 14 residues. The CDR3 is CASSLTEAATEAFF. The CDR3 bases are TGTGCCAGCAGCTTAACCGAGGCTGCGACTGAAGCTTTCTTT.

The chain recombines TRBV5-4 with TRBJ1-1, with D unclear. The V and J ends lost 0 bases and 8 bases respectively, with 5 bases between them. Germline values: CDR1 SGHNT, CDR2 YYREEE (reference sequence). CDR3 length: 11 amino acids. CDR3 bases: TGTGCCAGCAGCTTGGGTCCCGAAGCTTTCTTT. It yields the protein CASSLGPEAFF.

This clone was recorded at least ten times. The gene calls are TRBV7-6 and TRBJ2-2, with D tentatively TRBD1 (6 bases). V shed 2 bases and J shed 0 bases, with 13 bases lying between them. Per the germline V gene, CDR1 is SGHVS and CDR2 is FNYEAQ. This CDR3 is 17 amino acids long. This chain's CDR3 is CASSLLRGQTNTGELFF. DNA for the CDR3: TGTGCCAGCAGCTTACTGCGTGGACAGACGAACACCGGGGAGCTGTTTTTT.